These 11 T cell receptor beta chains originate from one sample sequenced in a study of blood T cell repertoires in COVID-19. Generated by immunoSEQ multiplex PCR, the TCRdb table keeps only in-frame clones and is missing some. The sample includes around 200,000 clones, approximately 80% seen only once; the top ten take 7% to 8.5%. Sequenced input: PBMCs or T cells enriched from blood (not recorded which). The receptor set was obtained from a woman in her forties with acute COVID-19.

This sequence joins TRBV2 and TRBJ1-2, with a weak D call TRBD1 (5 bases). This CDR3 comprises 12 residues. Per the germline V gene, CDR1 is SNHLY and CDR2 is FYNNEI. Trimming took off 7 bases at V and 8 bases at J, with 14 bases between the two ends. CDR3: CASKPGFGGYTF. DNA of the CDR3: TGTGCCAGCAAACCAGGGTTCGGAGGCTACACCTTC.

The chain combines TRBV18 with TRBJ1-5; 10 bases agree with TRBD1. The germline gives CDR1 KGHSH, CDR2 LQKENI. Germline trimming cut 3 bases from V and 2 bases from J; bases unmatched to any gene: 1. CDR3 size: 15 residues. The CDR3 reads CASSPGQGGNQPQHF. The CDR3 DNA reads TGTGCCAGCTCACCTGGACAGGGGGGCAATCAGCCCCAGCATTTT.

DNA of the CDR3: TGCGCCAGCAGCCCGGGGGACAGCGGATTCTATGGCTACACCTTC. This sequence encodes CASSPGDSGFYGYTF. The chain is built from TRBV4-1 and TRBJ1-2; TRBD1 aligns across 7 bases. The CDR3 covers 15 residues. Trimming took 4 bases from V and 4 from J; bases not matched to a gene: 9. CDR1 is MGHRA, CDR2 YSYEKL, per germline.

About this clone itself: The junction differs from germline at one of its ends, possibly a read error. The chain carries TRBV19 and TRBJ1-1, with 8 bases lining up with TRBD1. Germline loops: CDR1 LNHDA, CDR2 SQIVND (reference sequence). CDR3 size: 15 residues. CDR3 loop: CASSMIWDRPRVRWF. For the CDR3, the DNA is TGTGCCAGTAGTATGATCTGGGACAGGCCGCGAGTGAGGTGGTTT.

The chain employs TRBV30 and TRBJ1-1; no reliable D call. The germline V gene encodes CDR1 GTSNPN and CDR2 SVGIG (reference sequence). This CDR3 has 11 residues. Trimming pared 2 bases from V and 7 bases from J, leaving 8 bases between. CDR3 loop: CAWSIRIEAFF. DNA for the CDR3: TGTGCCTGGAGTATCAGGATTGAAGCTTTCTTT.

This clone was recorded only once. The CDR3 loop is CASRDREGRNTIYF. CDR3 in DNA: TGTGCCAGCAGGGACAGGGAAGGTAGAAACACCATATATTTT. The gene calls are TRBV2 and TRBJ1-3; TRBD1 matches at 8 bases. Germline V gives CDR1 SNHLY, CDR2 FYNNEI. The CDR3 is 14 amino acids. Trimming cost V 6 bases and J 5 bases; bases outside gene matches: 6. The full variable domain, in which reference TRBV2 and TRBJ1-3 provide the parts outside the CDR3, is EPEVTQTPSHQVTQMGQEVILRCVPISNHLYFYWYRQILGQKVEFLVSFYNNEISEKSEIFDDQFSVERPDGSNFTLKIRSTKLEDSAMYFCASRDREGRNTIYFGEGSWLTVV.

This chain links TRBV12-3 or TRBV12-4 with TRBJ2-1; TRBD2 matches at 7 bases. J gave up 15 bases and V 7 bases, and 9 bases lay outside the gene matches. The CDR3 runs 11 residues. The CDR3 is CASTDGTIGFF. The CDR3 region has the DNA TGTGCCAGCACTGACGGGACTATAGGGTTCTTC.

The chain links TRBV5-1 to TRBJ1-2; possible D gene TRBD1, 5 bases. V was cut by 4 bases and J by 5 bases, with 18 bases left in between. The length of the CDR3 is 15 residues. The V gene's germline CDR1 is SGHRS and CDR2 YFSETQ. The CDR3 region is CASSLGGISGYGYTF. CDR3 nucleotide sequence: TGCGCCAGCAGCCTGGGCGGGATTTCAGGGTATGGCTACACCTTC. Full variable domain (missing parts from reference TRBV5-1 and TRBJ1-2): KAGVTQTPRYLIKTRGQQVTLSCSPISGHRSVSWYQQTPGQGLQFLFEYFSETQRNKGNFPGRFSGRQFSNSRSEMNVSTLELGDSALYLCASSLGGISGYGYTFGSGTRLTVV.

The chain joins TRBV9 to TRBJ1-4; D is perhaps TRBD1 (6 bases). The germline V and J ends were trimmed by 0 bases and 3 bases, with 12 bases remaining between them. The CDR3 spans 16 residues. Germline V CDR1 and CDR2: SGDLS, YYNGEE. The CDR3 nucleotides are TGTGCCAGCAGCGTAGATGGGGGCGGGCCTAATGAAAAACTGTTTTTT. This sequence encodes CASSVDGGGPNEKLFF.

The chain joins TRBV4-2 to TRBJ1-3, with D unresolved. V was clipped by 7 bases and J by 2 bases, with 9 bases between them. The CDR3 covers 13 residues. Germline V lookup: CDR1 LGHNA, CDR2 YNFKEQ. CDR3 in amino acids: CASKSPTGNTIYF. The CDR3 DNA follows: TGTGCCAGCAAGTCTCCTACTGGAAACACCATATATTTT.

The chain links TRBV7-3 to TRBJ1-6; TRBD1 agrees at 7 bases. CDR3 length equals 14 residues. Unmatched junction bases numbered 3, after V lost 3 bases and J lost 7 bases. Germline assignment: CDR1 SGHTA and CDR2 FQGTGA. CDR3 DNA: TGTGCCAGCAGCTTTTCGGGACAGAATTCACCCCTCCACTTT. It translates to CASSFSGQNSPLHF.